One and the same sample provided the 23 T cell receptor beta chains below, sequenced in a study of shared clonotypes between healthy human individuals. Method: immunoSEQ multiplex PCR; TCRdb's copy keeps in-frame clones and lacks some. The sample contains some 2,500,000 clones, 85% to 95% of which appear only once. The sample taken for sequencing was naive CD4+ T cells from PBMCs. The subset is: CD45RA+ positively selected. The receptors here all came from a man aged 18 to 30 in good health. Some clones in this sample may be carry-over from other donors' samples.

Turning to this clone: In the same sample, other DNA sequences code for this CDR3. The chain carries TRBV7-2 and TRBJ2-3; 12 nucleotides agree with TRBD1. CDR1 and CDR2 from the germline V gene are SGHTA and FQGNSA. This CDR3 has 15 residues. With 5 bases clipped from V and 4 bases from J, the junction kept 4 bases outside the gene matches. In nucleotides, the CDR3 is TGTGCCAGCAGCCCGGGACAGGGGGCCGCAGATACGCAGTATTTT. It encodes CASSPGQGAADTQYF.

This chain joins TRBV5-1 and TRBJ2-1; TRBD2 is a possible D gene (6 bases). Germline CDR1 SGHRS, CDR2 YFSETQ. V was pared by 4 bases and J by 7 bases, with 27 bases between. The CDR3 totals 18 residues. In nucleotides, the CDR3 is TGCGCCAGCAGCATCCTCCCGCGTGGCGGGGTTACGAGTAATGAGCAGTTCTTC. Its translation: CASSILPRGGVTSNEQFF.

This chain uses TRBV6-5 with TRBJ1-1; TRBD1 aligns across 8 bases. The CDR3 spans 15 residues. CDR1 and CDR2 from the germline V gene are MNHEY and SVGAGI. V shed 6 bases and J 11 bases; nucleotides not matched to a gene: 17. The CDR3, as DNA: TGTGCCAGCAGCCAGCAAAAAGACAGGGGCGGCGAGGCTTTCTTT. Translation: CASSQQKDRGGEAFF.

The CDR3 coding sequence is TGTGCCAGCAGTGAACCGGGACAGTTTAATGAAAAACTGTTTTTT. It translates to CASSEPGQFNEKLFF. The V and J genes are TRBV25-1 and TRBJ1-4; the match to TRBD1 covers 7 bases. In germline, CDR1 is MGHDK, CDR2 SYGVNS. With V trimmed by 2 bases and J by 4 bases, 4 bases remained unmatched. This CDR3 is built from 15 residues.

This clone was recorded only once. The chain joins TRBV25-1 to TRBJ1-1; D unclear. Germline loops: CDR1 MGHDK, CDR2 SYGVNS. The CDR3 sequence is 15 residues long. V was cut by 1 base and J by 3 bases, with 12 bases left in between. CDR3 DNA: TGTGCCAGCAGTGAATCTGGGGTGGGATACACTGAAGCTTTCTTT. Translation: CASSESGVGYTEAFF.

The chain uses TRBV4-1 and TRBJ1-2, with D tentatively TRBD1 (6 bases). Germline values: CDR1 MGHRA, CDR2 YSYEKL. V shed 2 bases and J shed 7 bases, with 14 bases lying between them. The CDR3 spans 14 residues. In nucleotides, the CDR3 is TGCGCCAGCAGCCAACCGAACAGGGAGGGTGGCTACACCTTC. Protein product: CASSQPNREGGYTF.

The chain links TRBV19 to TRBJ2-3; possible D gene TRBD1, 5 bases. Between the trimmed V and J ends, which lost 3 bases and 6 bases, there was a span of 10 bases. The CDR3 runs 13 residues. In germline, CDR1 is LNHDA, CDR2 SQIVND (reference sequence). As DNA, the CDR3 is TGTGCCAGTAGTATTAGGACAAGCGATACGCAGTATTTT. It translates to CASSIRTSDTQYF.

V is TRBV5-6 and J is TRBJ1-1; D possibly corresponds to TRBD1 (6 bases). The V end lost 1 base, the J end lost 4 bases, and 11 bases lay between the germline ends. Per germline, CDR1 SGHDT and CDR2 YYEEEE. The CDR3 is made up of 14 amino acids. The CDR3 coding sequence is TGTGCCAGCAGCTTGCAGGGGAAGAGCACTGAAGCTTTCTTT. Its translation is CASSLQGKSTEAFF.

The chain combines TRBV19 with TRBJ1-5; perhaps TRBD1 as D (5 bases). V was pared by 5 bases and J by 11 bases, with 22 bases between. This CDR3 is built from 15 residues. The germline V gene has CDR1 LNHDA and CDR2 SQIVND (reference sequence). The CDR3 region has the DNA TGTGCCAGTAGTTCCGGGACCCCTAGGGGAAGAGCCCAGCATTTT. Residues: CASSSGTPRGRAQHF.

The rearrangement links TRBV18 to TRBJ1-5, with D tentatively TRBD1 (5 bases). The CDR3 length is 15 residues. Trimming removed 3 bases from V and 2 bases from J, with 11 bases in between. CDR1 and CDR2 (germline): KGHSH, LQKENI. CDR3: CASSPGGDGNQPQHF. In DNA form, the CDR3 reads TGTGCCAGCTCACCGGGGGGGGATGGCAATCAGCCCCAGCATTTT.

The gene calls are TRBV6-5 and TRBJ2-7; 12 bases fit TRBD2. Trimming took 5 bases from V and 3 from J; bases not matched to a gene: 2. Germline V gives CDR1 MNHEY, CDR2 SVGAGI. This CDR3 spans 14 amino acids. CDR3 sequence reads: CASSGTSGFYEQYF. The CDR3 nucleotides read TGTGCCAGCAGTGGGACTAGCGGGTTCTACGAGCAGTACTTC.

V usage is TRBV11-1 and J usage is TRBJ1-4, with D unclear. V gave up 1 base and J gave up 6 bases, with 0 bases separating them. The CDR3 contains 11 residues. Germline V gene data show CDR1 as SGHAT and CDR2 as FQDESV (reference sequence). The DNA of the CDR3 is TGTGCCAGCAGCTTAGATGAAAAACTGTTTTTT. Protein: CASSLDEKLFF.

The chain couples TRBV6-5 to TRBJ1-4; D is unresolved. With 0 bases removed from V and 7 bases from J, the gap between germline ends came to 12 bases. There are 15 residues in the CDR3. CDR1 is MNHEY and CDR2 is SVGAGI in the germline V gene. The DNA of the CDR3 is TGTGCCAGCAGTTACTCTACCTTCGGGGTTGAAAAACTGTTTTTT. Its translation: CASSYSTFGVEKLFF.

This clone was counted once. This chain connects TRBV9 to TRBJ2-7, with 7 positions matching TRBD2. Germline V gene data show CDR1 as SGDLS and CDR2 as YYNGEE. The CDR3 covers 15 residues. V shed 4 bases and J 1 base; nucleotides not matched to a gene: 8. CDR3 DNA: TGTGCCAGCAGCACTTCCCCCGGGGGGTCCTACGAGCAGTACTTC. Encoded protein: CASSTSPGGSYEQYF.

The genes are TRBV5-1 and TRBJ2-5; TRBD2 agrees at 10 bases. J was trimmed by 4 bases and V by 4 bases; bases with no gene match: 10. CDR1 and CDR2 from the germline V gene are SGHRS and YFSETQ. The CDR3 loop spans 16 amino acids. The CDR3 nucleotides are TGCGCCAGCAGCGCGGCTAGCGGGAGAATGTCAGAGACCCAGTACTTC. Encoded protein: CASSAASGRMSETQYF.

J is TRBJ1-5 and V is TRBV19, with TRBD1 matching over 7 bases. J was trimmed by 7 bases and V by 4 bases; bases with no gene match: 7. The CDR3 totals 14 residues. Germline V gives CDR1 LNHDA, CDR2 SQIVND (reference sequence). The chain's CDR3 is CASSKTGAGQPQHF. CDR3 in DNA: TGTGCCAGTAGTAAAACAGGGGCGGGACAGCCCCAGCATTTT.

This clone was seen only a few times. The CDR3 DNA reads TGTGCCGGACTAGGTGCTGGGCAGGGGGCGAACCGCGGGCAGTACTTC. It translates to CAGLGAGQGANRGQYF. The chain employs TRBV2 and TRBJ2-7; D is possibly TRBD1 (8 bases). Trimming took 11 bases from V and 9 from J, leaving 32 bases between them. Germline assignment: CDR1 SNHLY and CDR2 FYNNEI. The CDR3 sequence is 16 residues long.

The gene calls are TRBV29-1 and TRBJ1-2; D perhaps matches TRBD1 (5 bases). Trimming removed 7 bases from V and 5 bases from J, with 20 bases in between. This CDR3 region has 14 residues. Germline CDR1 reads SQVTM; CDR2 reads ANQGSEA. CDR3 sequence (DNA): TGCAGCGCCGGGCCCGAAGGCAGGGTATATGGCTACACCTTC. Translation gives CSAGPEGRVYGYTF.

This sequence joins TRBV7-3 and TRBJ2-2; 7 bases agree with TRBD1. CDR1 and CDR2 from the germline V gene are SGHTA and FQGTGA. The CDR3 has 14 amino acids. V lost 2 bases and J lost 6; bases outside the gene matches: 3. In DNA, the CDR3 is TGTGCCAGCAGCTTACTACAGGGGCCCGGGGAGCTGTTTTTT. Protein sequence: CASSLLQGPGELFF. Based on the CDR3 plus reference TRBV7-3 and TRBJ2-2, the full variable domain is GAGVSQTPSNKVTEKGKYVELRCDPISGHTALYWYRQSLGQGPEFLIYFQGTGAADDSGLPNDRFFAVRPEGSVSTLKIQRTERGDSAVYLCASSLLQGPGELFFGEGSRLTVL.

This clone has more than one count but fewer than ten. This CDR3 is also generated by other DNA sequences in the sample. The V and J genes are TRBV5-1 and TRBJ2-3; D is uncertain. The germline CDR1 and CDR2 sequences are SGHRS and YFSETQ. This CDR3 comprises 14 residues. Trimming took off 0 bases at V and 1 base at J, with 6 bases between the two ends. In nucleotides, the CDR3 is TGCGCCAGCAGCTTGGCCGGCGGCACAGATACGCAGTATTTT. This encodes CASSLAGGTDTQYF.

The rearrangement joins TRBV28 to TRBJ2-3; D remains unclear. The CDR3 loop spans 17 amino acids. V was trimmed by 4 bases and J by 0 bases, leaving 17 bases between them. The germline V gene encodes CDR1 MDHEN and CDR2 SYDVKM. The CDR3 nucleotides read TGTGCCAGCAGTTCCGGGCTGGGCTGGACCAGCACAGATACGCAGTATTTT. Translation: CASSSGLGWTSTDTQYF.

The chain combines TRBV5-1 with TRBJ2-3; D unresolved. The length of the CDR3 is 15 residues. Between the trimmed V and J ends, which lost 0 bases and 2 bases, there was a span of 10 bases. CDR1 and CDR2 (germline): SGHRS, YFSETQ. CDR3 protein: CASSLGRFSTDTQYF. DNA of the CDR3: TGCGCCAGCAGCTTGGGACGTTTTTCCACAGATACGCAGTATTTT.

This chain links TRBV5-1 with TRBJ2-7; 7 bases line up with TRBD1. V shed 2 bases, J shed 6 bases, and the junction held 8 bases outside the gene matches. There are 14 residues in the CDR3. Germline CDR1 is SGHRS and CDR2 is YFSETQ. The CDR3 protein is CASSLRTGVVEQYF. The CDR3 bases are TGCGCCAGCAGCTTAAGGACAGGTGTTGTCGAGCAGTACTTC.